This entry describes one T cell receptor beta chain. Antigen unknown. Germline V gene data show CDR1 as SSHAT and CDR2 as FNYEAQ (reference sequence). CDR3 length: 14 amino acids. The unexposed donors gave CD4+ T cells in 2011-2018, prior to COVID-19. CD4+ T cells were isolated from the cells after nine to eleven days of culture. Produced via immunoSEQ multiplex PCR; TCRdb's table is partial and in-frame only. The data contain about 18,000 clones, about 72% of them singletons. The data stem from a study of CD4 T cells in relation to SARS-CoV-2 and coronaviruses. The receptor's source is a human donor in good health. This chain uses TRBV7-7 with TRBJ2-2, with a tentative D call TRBD2 (7 bases). Sequences were obtained from CD4+ T cells from PBMCs, cultured in vitro. The DNA of the CDR3 is TGTGCGACAGCGGGGACACTGGACACCGGGGAGCTGTTTTTT. Amino acids: CATAGTLDTGELFF.